The present TCR beta chain was sequenced within a study of blood T cell repertoires in COVID-19. Study context: Samples representing acute and convalescent COVID-19 were sourced from the United States, Italy and Spain. T cells, B-cell-depleted T cells, or PBMCs provided the cDNA or gDNA that served as material.

As processed by the authors: Estimation of nucleated cell counts was performed using reference gene primer amplification. TCRdb's table, derived via immunoSEQ multiplex PCR, lists solely in-frame clones and lacks some. V and J calls plus clone size are reproduced from that table; the DNA served to infer D and trimming. Among roughly 50,000 clones listed, around 89% were seen once. Sequences were obtained from peripheral blood. The TCR comes from a human donor in a cohort sampled during active COVID-19.

The CDR3, as DNA: TGTGCCAGCAGCTTACCTTCAGTATCTGGAAACACCATATATTTT. Translated: CASSLPSVSGNTIYF. The genes are TRBV7-2 and TRBJ1-3; D remains unclear. The CDR3 covers 15 residues. Per the germline V gene, CDR1 is SGHTA and CDR2 is FQGNSA. Trimming shortened V by 2 bases and J by 1 base, and 9 bases separated the two germline ends.